This TCR beta chain was documented in a study of shared T cell receptors in the human thymus. This table comes from immunoSEQ multiplex PCR, and its TCRdb copy is limited to in-frame clones, with some not included. Of about 660,000 clones listed, 87% were seen once; the top ten hold 0.0094%. The CDR3 totals 19 residues. Looked up from germline, CDR1 is MDHEN and CDR2 is SYDVKM. V lost 2 bases and J lost 0; bases outside the gene matches: 13. The data were also submitted as part of a second study, on human thymus T cells. As that report states: Thymus specimens were resections from corrective heart surgery. Unrelated individuals had highly overlapping thymic repertoires, as reported in related research.

The sample taken for sequencing was thymocytes. The origin of this receptor is a boy younger than two with a congenital heart defect. The gene calls are TRBV28 and TRBJ1-3; TRBD1 matches at 7 bases. The CDR3 DNA reads as TGTGCCAGCAGTTTAGGGGACAGAAATTCTTCCTCCTCTGGAAACACCATATATTTT. Translation: CASSLGDRNSSSSGNTIYF.